The 20 T cell receptor beta chains presented below share a single source sample, sequenced in a study of cytomegalovirus exposure and HLA in healthy donors. PCR employed 60 Vbeta and 13 Jbeta primers. The protocol was immunoSEQ multiplex PCR, while the TCRdb copy is restricted to in-frame clones and leaves out a portion. The sample lists around 160,000 clones, more than 75% occurring once. Sequencing was done on a sample of PBMCs. All receptors derive from a male donor in good health and CMV-seronegative.

The chain employs TRBV6-5 and TRBJ2-1; 9 nucleotides line up with TRBD1. This CDR3 has 14 amino acids. V shed 5 bases and J 6 bases; nucleotides not matched to a gene: 5. CDR1 and CDR2 from the germline V gene are MNHEY and SVGAGI. CDR3 DNA: TGTGCCAGCAGTGGGGGACAGGGACGCAATGAGCAGTTCTTC. It encodes CASSGGQGRNEQFF.

To note about this clone: Other DNA sequences in this specimen translate into the identical CDR3. The CDR3 DNA reads TGTGCCAGCAGACCCGGACAGGCGGGCTACGAGCAGTACTTC. Residues: CASRPGQAGYEQYF. This chain links TRBV6-5 with TRBJ2-7; 7 nucleotides align to TRBD1. The V segment lost 6 bases and the J segment 3 bases; nucleotides outside the gene matches: 8. The CDR3 covers 14 residues. In germline, CDR1 is MNHEY, CDR2 SVGAGI.

This clone was detected once. The chain uses TRBV6-5 and TRBJ1-5; D remains ambiguous. Trimming left V 6 bases short and J 0 bases short, with 6 bases between. The CDR3 sequence is 13 residues long. CDR1 is MNHEY and CDR2 is SVGAGI in the germline V gene. CDR3 nucleotide sequence: TGTGCCAGCAGCTGGAGTAGCAATCAGCCCCAGCATTTT. This translates into CASSWSSNQPQHF.

The table lists this clone with a few counts. The chain combines TRBV4-1 with TRBJ1-4; a weak D match, TRBD1 (5 bases). The CDR3 extends over 15 amino acids. Germline assignment: CDR1 MGHRA and CDR2 YSYEKL. V lost 0 bases, J lost 7 bases, and 12 bases lay in between. The CDR3 DNA reads as TGCGCCAGCAGCCAAGATGGGGCCCGACGTGAAAAACTGTTTTTT. This codes for CASSQDGARREKLFF.

This rearrangement joins TRBV28 to TRBJ1-2; no firm D call. This CDR3 spans 11 amino acids. Deletions cut 6 bases from V and 5 bases from J, with 7 bases between. Germline V CDR1 and CDR2: MDHEN, SYDVKM. The DNA of the CDR3 is TGTGCCAGCAGCCCTAGTTATGGCTACACCTTC. Protein product: CASSPSYGYTF.

V is TRBV9 and J is TRBJ2-5; D is perhaps TRBD1 (5 bases). This CDR3 spans 15 amino acids. V lost 0 bases and J 0 bases, leaving 9 bases between the germline ends. Germline values: CDR1 SGDLS, CDR2 YYNGEE. CDR3 in amino acids: CASSVAGANQETQYF. The DNA of the CDR3 is TGTGCCAGCAGCGTAGCTGGGGCTAACCAAGAGACCCAGTACTTC.

V gene TRBV19 combines with J gene TRBJ2-2, with 10 positions matching TRBD2. V trimming: 5 bases; J trimming: 4 bases; junction bases outside the gene matches: 10. Germline V gene sequence: CDR1 LNHDA, CDR2 SQIVND (reference sequence). This CDR3 spans 17 amino acids. Here the CDR3 reads CASSAGLAGVGTGELFF. CDR3 DNA: TGTGCCAGTAGTGCCGGCCTAGCGGGGGTGGGCACCGGGGAGCTGTTTTTT.

The rearrangement uses TRBV5-1 and TRBJ2-1; 11 positions agree with TRBD1. Germline V gene data show CDR1 as SGHRS and CDR2 as YFSETQ. The CDR3 length is 15 residues. With 3 bases clipped from V and 7 bases from J, the junction kept 6 bases outside the gene matches. CDR3 in DNA: TGCGCCAGCAGCTCGGACAGGGGGCTATCGAATGAGCAGTTCTTC. It specifies CASSSDRGLSNEQFF.

V is TRBV7-2 and J is TRBJ2-7; TRBD2 aligns across 9 bases. In germline, CDR1 is SGHTA, CDR2 FQGNSA. The trim removed 6 bases at V and 6 bases at J, leaving 12 bases unmatched. The CDR3 is 15 residues long. Here the CDR3 reads CASRFGSGGRGEQYF. In nucleotides, the CDR3 is TGTGCCAGCAGGTTTGGGTCGGGCGGGAGGGGCGAGCAGTACTTC.

The CDR3 is CASSQDRQTPYGYTF. As DNA, the CDR3 is TGTGCCAGCAGCCAAGACCGACAGACCCCTTATGGCTACACCTTC. The chain uses TRBV4-2 and TRBJ1-2; D perhaps matches TRBD1 (5 bases). Germline V gene data show CDR1 as LGHNA and CDR2 as YNFKEQ. The length of the CDR3 is 15 residues. V was shortened by 0 bases and J by 5 bases, with 13 bases between the two germline ends.

This clone was seen only a few times. The chain recombines TRBV19 with TRBJ1-1, with a weak D call TRBD1 (5 bases). The CDR3 loop spans 16 amino acids. V was shortened by 6 bases and J by 1 base, with 18 bases between the two germline ends. Germline V lookup: CDR1 LNHDA, CDR2 SQIVND (reference sequence). CDR3 protein: CASRYPLAGGNTEAFF. CDR3 nucleotides: TGTGCCAGTAGATATCCTCTCGCGGGGGGGAACACTGAAGCTTTCTTT.

This clone showed up just a few times. This sequence joins TRBV5-1 and TRBJ2-3, with TRBD2 as a possible D gene (6 bases). Deletions cut 0 bases from V and 4 bases from J, with 9 bases between. The germline V gene encodes CDR1 SGHRS and CDR2 YFSETQ. There are 14 residues in the CDR3. Here the CDR3 reads CASSLGLEADTQYF. For the CDR3, the DNA is TGCGCCAGCAGCTTGGGACTAGAGGCAGATACGCAGTATTTT. Full variable domain (rest looked up from reference TRBV5-1 and TRBJ2-3): KAGVTQTPRYLIKTRGQQVTLSCSPISGHRSVSWYQQTPGQGLQFLFEYFSETQRNKGNFPGRFSGRQFSNSRSEMNVSTLELGDSALYLCASSLGLEADTQYFGPGTRLTVL.

CDR3 nucleotide sequence: TGTGCCAGCAGCCCGGCCTACGAGCAGTACTTC. This translates into CASSPAYEQYF. The rearrangement joins TRBV6-6 to TRBJ2-7; D remains unclear. CDR3 length: 11 amino acids. Germline CDR1 and CDR2: MNHNY and SVGAGI (reference sequence). V was trimmed by 6 bases and J by 2 bases, leaving 5 bases between them.

The genes are TRBV5-5 and TRBJ1-2; 10 nucleotides align to TRBD1. V shed 5 bases, J shed 6 bases, and the junction held 4 bases outside the gene matches. The CDR3 totals 13 residues. CDR1 is SGHKS, CDR2 YYEKEE, per germline (reference sequence). CDR3 sequence (DNA): TGTGCCAGCAGGGCGACAGGGGGCAATGGCTACACCTTC. It yields the protein CASRATGGNGYTF.

The rearrangement joins TRBV6-5 to TRBJ1-3; no firm D call. The CDR3 is 12 amino acids. The V gene lost 4 bases and the J gene lost 4 bases, with 5 bases spanning the gap. Germline values: CDR1 MNHEY, CDR2 SVGAGI. CDR3 residues: CASSSRGNTIYF. CDR3 in DNA: TGTGCCAGCAGTTCTAGGGGAAACACCATATATTTT.

The J gene is TRBJ2-1, the V gene TRBV7-2, with D tentatively TRBD2 (7 bases). Trimming left V 3 bases short and J 3 bases short, with 15 bases between. The CDR3 length is 16 residues. The germline V gene has CDR1 SGHTA and CDR2 FQGNSA. In nucleotides, the CDR3 is TGTGCCAGCAGCTTTGCTGGGGGGGCGCTCTACAATGAGCAGTTCTTC. Translated: CASSFAGGALYNEQFF.

V and J are TRBV10-1 and TRBJ1-2, with 8 nucleotides matching TRBD1. Losses at the gene ends were 5 bases for V and 4 bases for J; bases not matched to a gene: 6. The CDR3 totals 14 residues. In germline, CDR1 is WNHNN, CDR2 SYGVQD (reference sequence). The CDR3 spells CASSRTGGTYGYTF. The CDR3 nucleotides read TGCGCCAGCAGTAGAACAGGGGGAACCTATGGCTACACCTTC.

The genes are TRBV2 and TRBJ2-1; TRBD1 agrees at 9 bases. This CDR3 contains 13 residues. The germline CDR1 and CDR2 sequences are SNHLY and FYNNEI. CDR3 region: CASAGQGYNEQFF. The CDR3 DNA reads as TGTGCGAGCGCGGGACAGGGATACAATGAGCAGTTCTTC. Full variable domain (rest looked up from reference TRBV2 and TRBJ2-1): EPEVTQTPSHQVTQMGQEVILRCVPISNHLYFYWYRQILGQKVEFLVSFYNNEISEKSEIFDDQFSVERPDGSNFTLKIRSTKLEDSAMYFCASAGQGYNEQFFGPGTRLTVL.

This rearrangement joins TRBV5-1 to TRBJ1-2; D unresolved. V lost 0 bases and J lost 0, with 6 bases in between. This CDR3 has 14 residues. Germline CDR1 reads SGHRS; CDR2 reads YFSETQ. CDR3 DNA sequence: TGCGCCAGCAGCTTGGCCCCAGCTAACTATGGCTACACCTTC. It codes for CASSLAPANYGYTF.

The CDR3 region is CASSPGNLDTEAFF. The CDR3 DNA sequence: TGTGCCAGCAGCCCCGGGAATCTGGACACTGAAGCTTTCTTT. The chain uses TRBV7-9 and TRBJ1-1; D uncertain. The CDR3 is 14 residues long. Germline V gives CDR1 SEHNR, CDR2 FQNEAQ (reference sequence). V lost 5 bases and J 3 bases, leaving 13 bases between the germline ends.